These T cell receptor beta chains were read from a single sample in a study of blood T cell repertoires in COVID-19. Using immunoSEQ multiplex PCR, the repertoire was profiled, and TCRdb retains in-frame clones only, with some absent. The sample shows roughly 160,000 clones, more than 85% of them seen only once. Material for sequencing was peripheral blood. These receptors were taken from a man between 60 and 75 years old with COVID-19, enrolled during active disease. Each CDR3 is given with its conserved first and last residue. D genes are given only for firm matches. Expanded clones are given a class, and other clones once, few, many or no size at all.

cdr3_aa: CSVSGGTEAFF; cdr3_nt: TGCAGCGTGTCGGGAGGGACTGAAGCTTTCTTT; clone_size: -; d_call: -; j_call: TRBJ1-1; v_call: TRBV29-1
cdr3_aa: CASSVEGGLGDNEQFF; cdr3_nt: TGTGCCAGCAGCGTGGAGGGAGGTCTTGGTGACAATGAGCAGTTCTTC; clone_size: -; d_call: -; j_call: TRBJ2-1; v_call: TRBV9
cdr3_aa: CASSYLQGMAFF; cdr3_nt: TGTGCCAGCAGTTACTTACAGGGGATGGCTTTCTTT; clone_size: -; d_call: TRBD1; j_call: TRBJ1-1; v_call: TRBV6-5
cdr3_aa: CASSQDPGLGTGELFF; cdr3_nt: TGCGCCAGCAGCCAAGACCCAGGGTTGGGCACCGGGGAGCTGTTTTTT; clone_size: few; d_call: -; j_call: TRBJ2-2; v_call: TRBV4-3
cdr3_aa: CASSLASQGADTQYF; cdr3_nt: TGCGCCAGCAGCTTGGCCTCACAGGGGGCAGATACGCAGTATTTT; clone_size: once; d_call: TRBD1; j_call: TRBJ2-3; v_call: TRBV5-1
cdr3_aa: CASSIDVRGSYGYTF; cdr3_nt: TGTGCCAGTAGTATAGATGTCAGGGGTAGCTATGGCTACACCTTC; clone_size: -; d_call: -; j_call: TRBJ1-2; v_call: TRBV19
cdr3_aa: CATSDPTLAGELTDTQYF; cdr3_nt: TGTGCCACCAGTGACCCAACTCTAGCGGGGGAGCTCACAGATACGCAGTATTTT; clone_size: -; d_call: TRBD2; j_call: TRBJ2-3; v_call: TRBV24-1
cdr3_aa: CASSLAARQGTDTQYF; cdr3_nt: TGTGCCAGCAGCTTAGCGGCCCGACAGGGGACAGATACGCAGTATTTT; clone_size: -; d_call: TRBD1; j_call: TRBJ2-3; v_call: TRBV7-9
cdr3_aa: CASTVAGTSVLSYNEQFF; cdr3_nt: TGTGCCAGTACCGTCGCCGGGACTAGCGTTCTCTCCTACAATGAGCAGTTCTTC; clone_size: -; d_call: TRBD2; j_call: TRBJ2-1; v_call: TRBV19
cdr3_aa: CSVKELAEETQYF; cdr3_nt: TGCAGCGTTAAAGAGCTAGCAGAGGAGACCCAGTACTTC; clone_size: -; d_call: -; j_call: TRBJ2-5; v_call: TRBV29-1
cdr3_aa: CASSPKLTGKTEAFF; cdr3_nt: TGTGCCAGCTCACCCAAATTGACAGGGAAAACTGAAGCTTTCTTT; clone_size: -; d_call: TRBD1; j_call: TRBJ1-1; v_call: TRBV18
cdr3_aa: CASSQDGLAEEYF; cdr3_nt: TGTGCCAGCAGCCAAGATGGACTAGCGGAGGAGTATTTT; clone_size: -; d_call: TRBD2; j_call: TRBJ2-3; v_call: TRBV4-2
cdr3_aa: CACTPGLAGTFEQFF; cdr3_nt: TGTGCCTGCACACCGGGACTAGCGGGAACATTTGAGCAGTTCTTC; clone_size: -; d_call: TRBD2; j_call: TRBJ2-1; v_call: TRBV30
cdr3_aa: CAISIAGGLSPLHF; cdr3_nt: TGTGCCATCAGTATAGCAGGGGGCCTTTCACCCCTCCACTTT; clone_size: -; d_call: TRBD1; j_call: TRBJ1-6; v_call: TRBV10-3
cdr3_aa: CASSLGWGDQETQYF; cdr3_nt: TGCGCCAGCAGCTTGGGTTGGGGGGATCAAGAGACCCAGTACTTC; clone_size: once; d_call: -; j_call: TRBJ2-5; v_call: TRBV5-1
cdr3_aa: CASSLVAGMVETQYF; cdr3_nt: TGTGCCAGCAGCCTAGTGGCAGGGATGGTCGAGACCCAGTACTTC; clone_size: -; d_call: -; j_call: TRBJ2-5; v_call: TRBV28
cdr3_aa: CASSVGAYEQYF; cdr3_nt: TGTGCCAGCAGTGTGGGAGCCTACGAGCAGTACTTC; clone_size: -; d_call: -; j_call: TRBJ2-7; v_call: TRBV2
cdr3_aa: CASSSAGSTNEKLFF; cdr3_nt: TGTGCCAGCAGTTCTGCGGGCTCGACTAATGAAAAACTGTTTTTT; clone_size: -; d_call: -; j_call: TRBJ1-4; v_call: TRBV6-6
cdr3_aa: CAWSAVGTGAGYGYTF; cdr3_nt: TGTGCCTGGAGTGCAGTCGGGACAGGGGCGGGCTATGGCTACACCTTC; clone_size: -; d_call: TRBD1; j_call: TRBJ1-2; v_call: TRBV30
cdr3_aa: CASSRVAQRGWNQPQHF; cdr3_nt: TGTGCCAGCAGTCGTGTGGCCCAGAGAGGGTGGAATCAGCCCCAGCATTTT; clone_size: once; d_call: -; j_call: TRBJ1-5; v_call: TRBV6-6
cdr3_aa: CASRVEPGGSYNEQFF; cdr3_nt: TGTGCCAGCAGGGTGGAGCCAGGGGGCTCCTACAATGAGCAGTTCTTC; clone_size: once; d_call: TRBD1; j_call: TRBJ2-1; v_call: TRBV27
cdr3_aa: CAWSVRTSGRPITYEQYF; cdr3_nt: TGTGCCTGGAGTGTCAGGACTAGCGGGCGCCCAATTACCTACGAGCAGTACTTC; clone_size: -; d_call: TRBD2; j_call: TRBJ2-7; v_call: TRBV30
cdr3_aa: CASSQDPGTGGDEQYF; cdr3_nt: TGCGCCAGCAGCCAAGATCCCGGGACAGGGGGCGACGAGCAGTACTTC; clone_size: -; d_call: TRBD1; j_call: TRBJ2-7; v_call: TRBV4-1
cdr3_aa: CSVGQGLDQPQHF; cdr3_nt: TGCAGCGTTGGGCAGGGTCTGGATCAGCCCCAGCATTTT; clone_size: -; d_call: -; j_call: TRBJ1-5; v_call: TRBV29-1
cdr3_aa: CASSVGGGGAEAFF; cdr3_nt: TGTGCCAGCAGCGTAGGAGGAGGGGGCGCTGAAGCTTTCTTT; clone_size: -; d_call: TRBD1; j_call: TRBJ1-1; v_call: TRBV9
cdr3_aa: CASSKDRAGTEAFF; cdr3_nt: TGTGCCAGTAGTAAGGACAGGGCGGGCACTGAAGCTTTCTTT; clone_size: -; d_call: TRBD1; j_call: TRBJ1-1; v_call: TRBV19
cdr3_aa: CASSLGQGMREKLFF; cdr3_nt: TGTGCCAGCAGCCTAGGACAGGGAATGCGTGAAAAACTGTTTTTT; clone_size: -; d_call: TRBD1; j_call: TRBJ1-4; v_call: TRBV9
cdr3_aa: CASSPQTGAREKLFF; cdr3_nt: TGTGCCAGCAGTCCACAGACAGGGGCGAGAGAAAAACTGTTTTTT; clone_size: -; d_call: TRBD1; j_call: TRBJ1-4; v_call: TRBV3-1/TRBV3-2
cdr3_aa: CASSYSQTTTGTGGNEQFF; cdr3_nt: TGTGCCAGCAGTTACTCCCAAACTACGACCGGGACAGGGGGCAATGAGCAGTTCTTC; clone_size: -; d_call: TRBD1; j_call: TRBJ2-1; v_call: TRBV6-2/TRBV6-3
cdr3_aa: CASSIGTGATGELFF; cdr3_nt: TGTGCCAGTAGTATCGGGACAGGGGCCACCGGGGAGCTGTTTTTT; clone_size: -; d_call: TRBD1; j_call: TRBJ2-2; v_call: TRBV19
cdr3_aa: CASSSADRVGQPQHF; cdr3_nt: TGTGCCAGCAGTTCCGCGGACAGGGTGGGTCAGCCCCAGCATTTT; clone_size: -; d_call: TRBD1; j_call: TRBJ1-5; v_call: TRBV6-5
cdr3_aa: CASSVTGTEKETQYF; cdr3_nt: TGCGCCAGCAGCGTTACGGGGACAGAAAAAGAGACCCAGTACTTC; clone_size: -; d_call: TRBD1; j_call: TRBJ2-5; v_call: TRBV5-1
cdr3_aa: CASREQGRANTEAFF; cdr3_nt: TGTGCCAGCAGAGAACAGGGGCGCGCGAACACTGAAGCTTTCTTT; clone_size: -; d_call: TRBD1; j_call: TRBJ1-1; v_call: TRBV6-6
cdr3_aa: CASSQDRARDEQYF; cdr3_nt: TGTGCCAGCAGCCAAGACAGGGCTCGGGACGAGCAGTACTTC; clone_size: -; d_call: -; j_call: TRBJ2-7; v_call: TRBV3-1/TRBV3-2
cdr3_aa: CASSLANSGGPKGETQYF; cdr3_nt: TGTGCCAGCAGCTTAGCTAATAGCGGGGGGCCGAAGGGGGAGACCCAGTACTTC; clone_size: -; d_call: TRBD2; j_call: TRBJ2-5; v_call: TRBV7-2
cdr3_aa: CASSLGPRETQYF; cdr3_nt: TGTGCCAGCAGCTTAGGTCCGAGGGAGACCCAGTACTTC; clone_size: -; d_call: -; j_call: TRBJ2-5; v_call: TRBV7-2
cdr3_aa: CASSSGTGVYGYTF; cdr3_nt: TGTGCCAGCAGTTCCGGGACAGGGGTCTATGGCTACACCTTC; clone_size: -; d_call: TRBD1; j_call: TRBJ1-2; v_call: TRBV2
cdr3_aa: CAIQASGSSNEQFF; cdr3_nt: TGTGCCATTCAAGCTAGCGGGAGCTCCAATGAGCAGTTCTTC; clone_size: few; d_call: TRBD2; j_call: TRBJ2-1; v_call: TRBV19
cdr3_aa: CASSLSAGAYNEQFF; cdr3_nt: TGTGCCAGCAGCTTAAGCGCGGGAGCTTACAATGAGCAGTTCTTC; clone_size: -; d_call: TRBD2; j_call: TRBJ2-1; v_call: TRBV7-2
cdr3_aa: CATRTGGNTEAFF; cdr3_nt: TGTGCCACCAGAACAGGGGGCAACACTGAAGCTTTCTTT; clone_size: few; d_call: TRBD1; j_call: TRBJ1-1; v_call: TRBV24-1
cdr3_aa: CASSLGWDRTTNEKLFF; cdr3_nt: TGTGCCAGCAGCTTAGGGTGGGACAGAACAACTAATGAAAAACTGTTTTTT; clone_size: -; d_call: TRBD1; j_call: TRBJ1-4; v_call: TRBV7-9
cdr3_aa: CASSFDRASYEQYF; cdr3_nt: TGTGCCAGCAGCTTCGACAGAGCCTCCTACGAGCAGTACTTC; clone_size: -; d_call: -; j_call: TRBJ2-7; v_call: TRBV7-2
cdr3_aa: CASSLDYYGYTF; cdr3_nt: TGTGCCAGCAGCTTAGACTACTATGGCTACACCTTC; clone_size: -; d_call: -; j_call: TRBJ1-2; v_call: TRBV7-9
cdr3_aa: CASSNPAPRRETQYF; cdr3_nt: TGTGCCAGCAGTAACCCGGCCCCGAGGAGAGAGACCCAGTACTTC; clone_size: -; d_call: -; j_call: TRBJ2-5; v_call: TRBV6-5
cdr3_aa: CASSTGQGDGYTF; cdr3_nt: TGTGCCAGCAGCACGGGACAGGGGGATGGCTACACCTTC; clone_size: -; d_call: TRBD1; j_call: TRBJ1-2; v_call: TRBV27
cdr3_aa: CASSPGTGVAQPQHF; cdr3_nt: TGCGCCAGCAGCCCCGGGACAGGGGTGGCTCAGCCCCAGCATTTT; clone_size: -; d_call: TRBD1; j_call: TRBJ1-5; v_call: TRBV5-1
cdr3_aa: CASSSRGTTTYEQYF; cdr3_nt: TGTGCCAGCAGCTCCCGGGGGACCACAACCTACGAGCAGTACTTC; clone_size: -; d_call: -; j_call: TRBJ2-7; v_call: TRBV5-6
cdr3_aa: CASRHRPNTEAFF; cdr3_nt: TGTGCCAGCAGACACAGGCCGAACACTGAAGCTTTCTTT; clone_size: -; d_call: -; j_call: TRBJ1-1; v_call: TRBV6-5
cdr3_aa: CASRLRTSGSYNEQFF; cdr3_nt: TGTGCCAGCAGGCTAAGGACTAGCGGGTCCTACAATGAGCAGTTCTTC; clone_size: -; d_call: TRBD2; j_call: TRBJ2-1; v_call: TRBV13
cdr3_aa: CASSGQTVNNSPLHF; cdr3_nt: TGTGCCAGCAGCGGTCAGACAGTAAATAATTCACCCCTCCACTTT; clone_size: few; d_call: -; j_call: TRBJ1-6; v_call: TRBV9
cdr3_aa: CATSRDPVGTGGRATLEAFF; cdr3_nt: TGTGCCACCAGCAGAGATCCTGTGGGGACAGGGGGCCGAGCAACCTTGGAAGCTTTCTTT; clone_size: -; d_call: TRBD1; j_call: TRBJ1-1; v_call: TRBV15
cdr3_aa: CASSFWETGELFF; cdr3_nt: TGTGCCAGCAGCTTCTGGGAGACCGGGGAGCTGTTTTTT; clone_size: -; d_call: -; j_call: TRBJ2-2; v_call: TRBV7-3
cdr3_aa: CASSPGQAHQPQHF; cdr3_nt: TGTGCCAGCTCACCGGGACAGGCCCATCAGCCCCAGCATTTT; clone_size: -; d_call: TRBD1; j_call: TRBJ1-5; v_call: TRBV18
cdr3_aa: CASSLRTGGTQVAKNIQYF; cdr3_nt: TGCGCCAGCAGCTTAAGGACAGGGGGCACCCAGGTAGCCAAAAACATTCAGTACTTC; clone_size: -; d_call: TRBD1; j_call: TRBJ2-4; v_call: TRBV5-1
cdr3_aa: CASSLELGFNSPLHF; cdr3_nt: TGTGCCAGCAGCTTAGAGCTAGGATTTAATTCACCCCTCCACTTT; clone_size: -; d_call: -; j_call: TRBJ1-6; v_call: TRBV7-2
cdr3_aa: CATARGGSTAKNIQYF; cdr3_nt: TGTGCCACCGCCCGGGGGGGATCCACGGCCAAAAACATTCAGTACTTC; clone_size: -; d_call: TRBD2; j_call: TRBJ2-4; v_call: TRBV19
cdr3_aa: CASSPPDRVSYEQYF; cdr3_nt: TGTGCCAGCAGTCCCCCGGACAGAGTCTCCTACGAGCAGTACTTC; clone_size: -; d_call: -; j_call: TRBJ2-7; v_call: TRBV28
cdr3_aa: CASSLEQPRSPLHF; cdr3_nt: TGCGCCAGCAGCTTGGAACAGCCACGAAGTCCCCTCCACTTT; clone_size: -; d_call: -; j_call: TRBJ1-6; v_call: TRBV5-1